This T cell receptor (beta chain) was sequenced in a study of shared clonotypes between healthy human individuals. General study findings and limits: Around 4.7% of naive CD4 clonotypes were shared across four donors.

The study ran the assay at deep level. The authors split each subset's genomic DNA evenly across several immunoSEQ plates. Profiling relied on immunoSEQ multiplex PCR, and the TCRdb table lists in-frame clones only, not all of them. The data contain over 2,000,000 clones, 80% to 95% of them singletons. A word on this clone: Its antigen is still unknown.

The CDR3 length is 17 residues. V dropped 1 base and J dropped 0 bases, with 13 bases sitting between them. Germline lookup yields CDR1 SNHLY and CDR2 FYNNEI. CD45RO-negative CD8 cells positively selected for CCR7 made up the naive population, which excluded terminally differentiated effector memory CD45RA+ cells. The chain uses TRBV2 and TRBJ2-4, with no clear D. The sequencing input was naive CD8+ T cells from PBMCs. The sequence came from a man between 18 and 29 years old in good health. Some clones in this sample may be carry-over from other donors' samples. As DNA, the CDR3 is TGTGCCAGCAGTGAAGGGGGTTATTCCCTAGCCAAAAACATTCAGTACTTC. The encoded protein is CASSEGGYSLAKNIQYF. Filled out from reference TRBV2 and TRBJ2-4, the complete variable domain reads EPEVTQTPSHQVTQMGQEVILRCVPISNHLYFYWYRQILGQKVEFLVSFYNNEISEKSEIFDDQFSVERPDGSNFTLKIRSTKLEDSAMYFCASSEGGYSLAKNIQYFGAGTRLSVL.